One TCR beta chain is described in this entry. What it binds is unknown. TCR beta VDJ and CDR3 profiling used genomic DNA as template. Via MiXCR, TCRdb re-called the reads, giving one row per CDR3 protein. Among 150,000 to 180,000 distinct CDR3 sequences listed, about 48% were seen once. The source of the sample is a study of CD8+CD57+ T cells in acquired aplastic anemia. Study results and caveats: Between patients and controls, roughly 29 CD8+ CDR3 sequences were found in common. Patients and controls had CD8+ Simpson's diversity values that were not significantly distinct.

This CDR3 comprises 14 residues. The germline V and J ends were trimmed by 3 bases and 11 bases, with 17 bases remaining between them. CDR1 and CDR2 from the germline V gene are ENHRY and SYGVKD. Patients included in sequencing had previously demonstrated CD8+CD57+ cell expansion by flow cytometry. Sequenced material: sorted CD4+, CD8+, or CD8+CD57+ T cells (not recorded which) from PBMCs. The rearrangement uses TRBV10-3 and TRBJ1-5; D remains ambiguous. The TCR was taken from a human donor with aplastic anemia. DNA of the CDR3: TGTGCCATCAGTGACGGACGGATACAAGAGACCCAGCATTTT. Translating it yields CAISDGRIQETQHF.